The 24 T cell receptor beta chains given below trace back to one sample, sequenced in a study of T cell repertoires in ileal Crohn's disease. Sequencing used immunoSEQ multiplex PCR; TCRdb keeps in-frame clones, though not all of them. This sample has 15,000 or so clones, with around nine tenths found just once. Sequenced input: ileal tissue. These receptors originate from an adult with Crohn's disease.

This chain links TRBV19 with TRBJ1-2; D gene uncertain. Trimming pared 3 bases from V and 4 bases from J, leaving 15 bases between. The CDR3 is 15 amino acids. CDR1 and CDR2 from the germline V gene are LNHDA and SQIVND (reference sequence). The CDR3 spells CASSISYGESYGYTF. The CDR3 DNA follows: TGTGCCAGTAGTATCAGTTACGGGGAGAGCTATGGCTACACCTTC.

The J gene is TRBJ2-2, the V gene TRBV5-6; weak D call: TRBD2 (5 bases). Trimming removed 3 bases at V and 4 bases at J, with 16 bases between. Germline V gene data show CDR1 as SGHDT and CDR2 as YYEEEE. This CDR3 is 16 amino acids long. Here the CDR3 DNA reads TGTGCCAGCAGCTACCCAGAATCGGGGTTCACCGGGGAGCTGTTTTTT. Its protein product is CASSYPESGFTGELFF.

J is TRBJ2-1 and V is TRBV19; 10 nucleotides align to TRBD2. CDR1 and CDR2 from the germline V gene are LNHDA and SQIVND (reference sequence). The CDR3 is 16 amino acids. The junction had 4 bases not matched to a gene; V was cut back by 4 bases and J by 1 base. As DNA, the CDR3 is TGTGCCAGTAGTACCCAACTAGCGGGATCCTACAATGAGCAGTTCTTC. It codes for CASSTQLAGSYNEQFF.

The chain couples TRBV5-1 to TRBJ2-1; 11 positions agree with TRBD2. CDR1 and CDR2 from the germline V gene are SGHRS and YFSETQ. The CDR3 covers 15 residues. The V and J ends lost 4 bases and 3 bases, in that order; junction bases with no gene match: 3. CDR3 amino acids: CASSPLAGGYNEQFF. The CDR3 nucleotides read TGCGCCAGCAGCCCCCTAGCGGGAGGCTACAATGAGCAGTTCTTC.

The chain has TRBV6-1 and TRBJ2-3; 13 bases match TRBD2. The J segment lost 3 bases and the V segment lost 3 bases, leaving 9 bases of the junction unmatched. From germline, CDR1 is MNHNS and CDR2 SASEGT. This CDR3 region has 18 residues. The CDR3: CASSDGTSGATLTDTQYF. CDR3 DNA: TGTGCCAGCAGTGATGGGACTAGCGGGGCAACGTTAACAGATACGCAGTATTTT.

In the case of this clone: Compared with germline, one end of the junction differs, possibly owing to a read error. The chain carries TRBV6-1 and TRBJ1-3, with 7 bases that match TRBD1. The CDR3 is 18 amino acids. CDR1 and CDR2 (germline): MNHNS, SASEGT. The CDR3 loop is CASREGGTDIYSGNTIYF. In DNA form, the CDR3 reads TGTGCCAGCAGGGAAGGGGGGACAGACATCTACTCTGGAAACACCATATATTTT.

The gene calls are TRBV5-1 and TRBJ2-1; TRBD1 aligns across 9 bases. CDR3 length equals 15 residues. V trimming: 3 bases; J trimming: 10 bases; junction bases outside the gene matches: 11. Germline V gives CDR1 SGHRS, CDR2 YFSETQ. CDR3 residues: CASSSIGTGFPEQFF. The CDR3 DNA is TGCGCCAGCAGCTCCATCGGGACAGGGTTTCCCGAGCAGTTCTTC. Full variable domain (remainder filled in from reference TRBV5-1 and TRBJ2-1): KAGVTQTPRYLIKTRGQQVTLSCSPISGHRSVSWYQQTPGQGLQFLFEYFSETQRNKGNFPGRFSGRQFSNSRSEMNVSTLELGDSALYLCASSSIGTGFPEQFFGPGTRLTVL.

The chain uses TRBV6-5 and TRBJ1-1; TRBD1 is a possible D gene (6 bases). CDR3 length equals 13 residues. Germline assignment: CDR1 MNHEY and CDR2 SVGAGI. V was trimmed by 1 base and J by 3 bases, leaving 6 bases between them. The CDR3 DNA reads TGTGCCAGCAGTTACTACAGGGACACTGAAGCTTTCTTT. It yields the protein CASSYYRDTEAFF.

The V call is TRBV5-1, the J call TRBJ2-5, with 9 bases matching TRBD1. Trimming took 7 bases from V and 3 from J; bases not matched to a gene: 7. The CDR3 is made up of 14 amino acids. The germline V gene encodes CDR1 SGHRS and CDR2 YFSETQ. The CDR3 region has the DNA TGCGCCAGCGCCCGAGGGACAGGGAAAGAGACCCAGTACTTC. This gives the protein CASARGTGKETQYF.

The genes are TRBV7-9 and TRBJ2-3; D is ambiguous. CDR1 and CDR2 from the germline V gene are SEHNR and FQNEAQ (reference sequence). This CDR3 comprises 14 residues. Trimming shortened V by 4 bases and J by 2 bases, and 10 bases separated the two germline ends. The CDR3 DNA sequence: TGTGCCAGCAGCTCCCCGCGACTCACAGATACGCAGTATTTT. This translates into CASSSPRLTDTQYF.

The chain carries TRBV28 and TRBJ2-2, with a weak D call TRBD1 (6 bases). V gave up 7 bases and J gave up 4 bases, with 16 bases separating them. The CDR3 runs 15 residues. CDR1 and CDR2 from the germline V gene are MDHEN and SYDVKM. The CDR3 DNA reads TGTGCCAGCATGGGGGCGCAGTTAAGCACCGGGGAGCTGTTTTTT. This translates into CASMGAQLSTGELFF.

The chain joins TRBV27 to TRBJ2-7; maybe TRBD1 (7 bases). CDR1 is MNHEY, CDR2 SMNVEV, per germline (reference sequence). V shed 9 bases and J shed 5 bases, with 17 bases lying between them. The CDR3 has 13 residues. This CDR3 reads CASVSQGGHEQYF. The CDR3 nucleotides read TGTGCCAGTGTCTCCCAGGGGGGTCACGAGCAGTACTTC.

The rearrangement links TRBV5-1 to TRBJ2-2, with TRBD2 matching over 11 bases. Germline V gene lookup returns CDR1 SGHRS and CDR2 YFSETQ. This CDR3 has 18 amino acids. The V and J ends lost 0 bases and 1 base, in that order; junction bases with no gene match: 5. As DNA, the CDR3 is TGCGCCAGCAGCTTGGTCCCTCTAGCGGGAGGGAACACCGGGGAGCTGTTTTTT. The encoded protein is CASSLVPLAGGNTGELFF. Full variable domain (missing parts from reference TRBV5-1 and TRBJ2-2): KAGVTQTPRYLIKTRGQQVTLSCSPISGHRSVSWYQQTPGQGLQFLFEYFSETQRNKGNFPGRFSGRQFSNSRSEMNVSTLELGDSALYLCASSLVPLAGGNTGELFFGEGSRLTVL.

The table lists this clone with a count of one. The chain employs TRBV27 and TRBJ2-7; 9 bases align to TRBD1. This CDR3 comprises 16 residues. Germline V gene data show CDR1 as MNHEY and CDR2 as SMNVEV (reference sequence). V dropped 1 base and J dropped 3; count of bases not matched to a gene: 7. The CDR3 loop reads CASSLFAGQGYYEQYF. The CDR3 DNA is TGTGCCAGCAGTTTATTCGCGGGACAGGGTTACTACGAGCAGTACTTC.

This sequence joins TRBV5-1 and TRBJ2-7, with 7 bases matching TRBD2. There are 15 residues in the CDR3. Germline V gene sequence: CDR1 SGHRS, CDR2 YFSETQ. The V gene end was trimmed by 4 bases and the J gene end by 1 base; junction bases not matched to a gene: 8. CDR3 in DNA: TGCGCCAGCAGCCCTGAAGCGGGACTTTCCTACGAGCAGTACTTC. Protein product: CASSPEAGLSYEQYF.

This clone appeared a few times. The chain couples TRBV27 to TRBJ1-2; maybe TRBD1 (6 bases). The CDR3 sequence is 12 residues long. With 0 bases removed from V and 9 bases from J, the gap between germline ends came to 8 bases. Germline V gene sequence: CDR1 MNHEY, CDR2 SMNVEV (reference sequence). CDR3 sequence (DNA): TGTGCCAGCAGTTTATCTGGGGGCAGCTACACCTTC. It encodes CASSLSGGSYTF.

The chain uses TRBV19 and TRBJ1-1; TRBD1 aligns across 8 bases. In germline, CDR1 is LNHDA, CDR2 SQIVND (reference sequence). With V trimmed by 6 bases and J by 7 bases, 10 bases remained unmatched. This CDR3 is built from 14 residues. CDR3 nucleotides: TGTGCCAGTAGGAAGCCCGGACAGGGAAGTGAAGCTTTCTTT. This sequence encodes CASRKPGQGSEAFF. The complete variable domain, with remaining parts taken from reference TRBV19 and TRBJ1-1, reads DGGITQSPKYLFRKEGQNVTLSCEQNLNHDAMYWYRQDPGQGLRLIYYSQIVNDFQKGDIAEGYSVSREKKESFPLTVTSAQKNPTAFYLCASRKPGQGSEAFFGQGTRLTVV.

CDR3 amino acids: CASSRQGSPNEQFF. CDR3 coding DNA: TGTGCCAGCAGCCGACAGGGTTCTCCCAATGAGCAGTTCTTC. The chain combines TRBV28 with TRBJ2-1; the match to TRBD1 covers 7 bases. Germline CDR1 is MDHEN and CDR2 is SYDVKM. CDR3 length: 14 residues. V was clipped by 6 bases and J by 6 bases; unmatched bases: 8. Full variable domain (remainder filled in from reference TRBV28 and TRBJ2-1): DVKVTQSSRYLVKRTGEKVFLECVQDMDHENMFWYRQDPGLGLRLIYFSYDVKMKEKGDIPEGYSVSREKKERFSLILESASTNQTSMYLCASSRQGSPNEQFFGPGTRLTVL.

The gene calls are TRBV30 and TRBJ2-7, with TRBD2 matching 11 bases. The germline V gene encodes CDR1 GTSNPN and CDR2 SVGIG (reference sequence). J was trimmed by 2 bases and V by 2 bases; bases with no gene match: 8. This CDR3 comprises 16 residues. For the CDR3, the DNA is TGTGCCTGGAGTCTTACTGGGGGACTAGCGGCCTACGAGCAGTACTTC. It encodes CAWSLTGGLAAYEQYF.

This chain connects TRBV15 to TRBJ2-1; the match to TRBD1 covers 8 bases. Germline V gives CDR1 LNHNV, CDR2 YYDKDF (reference sequence). The trim removed 1 base at V and 7 bases at J, leaving 15 bases unmatched. CDR3 length equals 18 residues. CDR3 protein: CATSRGGQGARQLNEQFF. The CDR3 DNA follows: TGTGCCACCAGCAGAGGGGGGCAGGGGGCGCGACAATTGAATGAGCAGTTCTTC.

V is TRBV5-1 and J is TRBJ2-1; 12 bases line up with TRBD2. J lost 5 bases, V lost 3 bases, and 3 bases had no gene match. Germline CDR1 and CDR2: SGHRS and YFSETQ. The CDR3 is 15 amino acids. The CDR3 loop is CASSYRTSGDNEQFF. The CDR3 DNA sequence: TGCGCCAGCAGCTATCGGACTAGCGGGGACAATGAGCAGTTCTTC.

This chain uses TRBV27 with TRBJ2-1; 7 bases are shared with TRBD2. CDR1 is MNHEY, CDR2 SMNVEV, per germline (reference sequence). V lost 4 bases to trimming and J lost 0 bases; unmatched junction nucleotides: 6. This CDR3 region has 16 residues. As DNA, the CDR3 is TGTGCCAGCAGTTCCACTAGCGTGAGCTCCTACAATGAGCAGTTCTTC. The encoded protein is CASSSTSVSSYNEQFF.

This clone appeared a few times. The chain employs TRBV7-9 and TRBJ2-1, with TRBD2 matching 10 bases. The CDR3 spans 17 residues. Germline assignment: CDR1 SEHNR and CDR2 FQNEAQ (reference sequence). The J segment lost 5 bases and the V segment lost 4 bases, leaving 11 bases of the junction unmatched. The CDR3 sequence: CASSSPLGSGRNNEQFF. The DNA for the CDR3 is TGTGCCAGCAGCTCCCCTCTCGGTAGCGGGAGGAACAATGAGCAGTTCTTC.

The V gene is TRBV15, the J gene TRBJ2-7; the match to TRBD2 covers 8 bases. V shed 0 bases and J 4 bases; nucleotides not matched to a gene: 8. Per the germline V gene, CDR1 is LNHNV and CDR2 is YYDKDF (reference sequence). The CDR3 totals 16 residues. The CDR3 bases are TGTGCCACCAGCAGAGAGGGAGCGGGAGATGCTTACGAGCAGTACTTC. Its translation is CATSREGAGDAYEQYF.